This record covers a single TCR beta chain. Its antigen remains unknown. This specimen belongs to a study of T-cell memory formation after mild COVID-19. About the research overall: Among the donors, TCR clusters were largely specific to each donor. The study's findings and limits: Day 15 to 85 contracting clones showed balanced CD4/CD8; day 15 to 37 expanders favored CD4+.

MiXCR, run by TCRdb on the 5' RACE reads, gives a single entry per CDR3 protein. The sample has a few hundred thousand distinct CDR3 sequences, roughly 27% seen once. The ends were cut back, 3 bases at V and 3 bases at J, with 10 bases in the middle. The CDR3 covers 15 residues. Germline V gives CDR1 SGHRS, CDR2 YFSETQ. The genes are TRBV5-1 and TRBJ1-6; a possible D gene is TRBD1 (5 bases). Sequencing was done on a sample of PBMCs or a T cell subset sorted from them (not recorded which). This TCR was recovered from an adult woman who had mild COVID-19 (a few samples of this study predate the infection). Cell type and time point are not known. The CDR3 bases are TGCGCCAGCAGCTCCCAGGGTTTCTATAATTCACCCCTCCACTTT. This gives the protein CASSSQGFYNSPLHF.